Listed below are T cell receptor beta chains from one sample, sequenced in a study of blood T cell repertoires in COVID-19. Produced via immunoSEQ multiplex PCR; TCRdb's table is partial and in-frame only. The data show 110,000 or so clones, roughly four fifths seen once. Sample: peripheral blood. These receptors all come from a human donor in a cohort sampled during active COVID-19. CDR3s include the opening cysteine and the closing phenylalanine or tryptophan. The D gene is left open where the match is weak. Clone sizes are given selectively: once, few, many, or a class where the clone is expanded.

d_call j_call clone_size v_call cdr3_aa cdr3_nt
- TRBJ2-3 - TRBV4-3 CASSQDFPEADTQYF TGCGCCAGCAGCCAAGACTTCCCCGAGGCAGATACGCAGTATTTT
- TRBJ1-2 - TRBV30 CAWSVQGSYGYTF TGTGCCTGGAGTGTACAGGGAAGCTATGGCTACACCTTC
TRBD1 TRBJ2-4 - TRBV19 CASSIVAGGAKNIQYF TGTGCCAGTAGTATTGTGGCAGGGGGAGCCAAAAACATTCAGTACTTC
TRBD2 TRBJ2-1 few TRBV2 CASSPGLAGGHGNEQFF TGTGCCAGCAGCCCGGGACTAGCGGGGGGGCACGGCAATGAGCAGTTCTTC
TRBD2 TRBJ2-1 - TRBV3-1/TRBV3-2 CASSQASGGALSEQFF TGTGCCAGCAGCCAAGCTAGCGGGGGGGCCTTAAGTGAGCAGTTCTTC
- TRBJ2-3 - TRBV18 CASSPATGSHTQYF TGTGCCAGCTCACCTGCTACGGGGTCGCATACGCAGTATTTT
- TRBJ2-6 - TRBV5-1 CASSLFDSFSYSGANVLTF TGCGCCAGCAGCTTATTTGACAGTTTCTCCTACTCTGGGGCCAACGTCCTGACTTTC
TRBD1 TRBJ2-3 - TRBV10-3 CAISGQGATDTQYF TGTGCCATCAGTGGACAGGGGGCCACAGATACGCAGTATTTT
TRBD1 TRBJ2-7 - TRBV2 CASRGDRVYEQYF TGTGCCAGCAGGGGGGACAGGGTCTACGAGCAGTACTTC
- TRBJ2-3 - TRBV3-1/TRBV3-2 CASSHRGSGDTQYF TGTGCCAGCAGCCACCGGGGGTCAGGTGATACGCAGTATTTT
- TRBJ2-1 - TRBV12-3/TRBV12-4 CASSQGRNEQFF TGTGCCAGCAGTCAGGGTCGCAATGAGCAGTTCTTC
TRBD1 TRBJ2-4 - TRBV18 CASHRGERGLAKNIQYF TGTGCCAGCCACCGCGGTGAGAGGGGGCTAGCCAAAAACATTCAGTACTTC
- TRBJ1-4 - TRBV6-1 CASSDGRHGQLFF TGTGCCAGCAGTGATGGGAGGCACGGGCAACTGTTTTTT
- TRBJ2-6 - TRBV5-6 CASSLWAAYSGANVLTF TGTGCCAGCAGCTTGTGGGCAGCATATTCTGGGGCCAACGTCCTGACTTTC
TRBD2 TRBJ2-2 - TRBV3-1/TRBV3-2 CASSPGLVPTGELFF TGTGCCAGCAGCCCCGGACTAGTGCCAACCGGGGAGCTGTTTTTT
- TRBJ2-3 - TRBV7-9 CASSFRPLVFGDTQYF TGTGCCAGCAGCTTCAGGCCTCTCGTCTTCGGAGATACGCAGTATTTT
TRBD1 TRBJ2-7 - TRBV19 CASRGQGYEQYF TGTGCCAGCCGGGGACAGGGATACGAGCAGTACTTC
- TRBJ2-7 - TRBV7-9 CASSVTQGSSYEQYF TGTGCCAGCAGCGTCACACAGGGTTCCTCCTACGAGCAGTACTTC